One and the same sample provided the 28 T cell receptor beta chains below, sequenced in a study of glioma-infiltrating T cells after dendritic cell vaccination (dated by TCRdb to the mid-2010s). What this sample's time point label stands for: after dendritic cell vaccination, including at tumor progression/relapse. Libraries came from the immunoSEQ multiplex PCR assay. TCRdb took this table from immuneACCESS and kept in-frame rearrangements with V and J called. Such tables lack part of the clones; where checked against another copy, unresolved V genes explain under half of the gap, and the rest is unexplained. The sample yields tens of thousands of clones; roughly 85% were counted once. The top ten hold approximately 8% of the sample. This specimen was blood, taken after dendritic cell vaccination. These receptor sequences come from a human donor with glioblastoma.

This chain connects TRBV7-2 to TRBJ2-1; TRBD2 agrees at 10 bases. Germline CDR1 and CDR2: SGHTA and FQGNSA. This CDR3 has 11 amino acids. Trimming cost V 5 bases and J 16 bases; bases outside gene matches: 5. CDR3 coding DNA: TGTGCCAGCAGCCAACTAGCGGGATCTTTCTTC. Translated, it gives CASSQLAGSFF.

The chain links TRBV2 to TRBJ2-5, with 9 bases fitting TRBD2. This CDR3 region has 17 residues. V shed 0 bases, J shed 2 bases, and the junction held 7 bases outside the gene matches. The germline V gene encodes CDR1 SNHLY and CDR2 FYNNEI. The CDR3 DNA sequence: TGTGCCAGCAGTGAAGCGCGTTCTAGCGGGAAACAAGAGACCCAGTACTTC. Its protein is CASSEARSSGKQETQYF.

This clone was seen only once. This chain links TRBV6-5 with TRBJ1-2, with 10 bases lining up with TRBD1. There are 14 residues in the CDR3. The V segment lost 9 bases and the J segment 2 bases; nucleotides outside the gene matches: 6. Germline V gene lookup returns CDR1 MNHEY and CDR2 SVGAGI. DNA for the CDR3: TGTGCCAGTACCGGACAGGGGGGGAACTATGGCTACACCTTC. This gives the protein CASTGQGGNYGYTF.

The rearrangement links TRBV27 to TRBJ2-5; D may be TRBD1 (6 bases). V gave up 4 bases and J gave up 6 bases, with 18 bases separating them. Per the germline V gene, CDR1 is MNHEY and CDR2 is SMNVEV (reference sequence). The CDR3 loop spans 15 amino acids. Here the CDR3 reads CASSYLTGPMQTQYF. The CDR3 DNA reads TGTGCCAGCAGTTATCTGACAGGTCCCATGCAGACCCAGTACTTC.

J is TRBJ2-1 and V is TRBV4-1; D might be TRBD2 (6 bases). There are 12 residues in the CDR3. Trimming stripped 1 base from V and 10 bases from J, with 8 bases between. From germline, CDR1 is MGHRA and CDR2 YSYEKL. The CDR3 DNA reads TGCGCCAGCAGCCAAGGGGGAGGCGAGCAGTTCTTC. It encodes CASSQGGGEQFF.

CDR3: CASSSPDKDQETQYF. The CDR3 DNA sequence: TGTGCCAGCAGCTCCCCGGACAAAGACCAAGAGACCCAGTACTTC. The chain has TRBV7-9 and TRBJ2-5, with D possibly TRBD1 on 5 matching bases. Germline values: CDR1 SEHNR, CDR2 FQNEAQ (reference sequence). Trimming removed 4 bases from V and 0 bases from J, with 12 bases in between. There are 15 residues in the CDR3.

V usage is TRBV5-1 and J usage is TRBJ2-1; 10 positions match TRBD2. Per the germline V gene, CDR1 is SGHRS and CDR2 is YFSETQ. V lost 0 bases, J lost 4 bases, and 4 bases stayed unmatched. This CDR3 is built from 16 residues. As DNA, the CDR3 is TGCGCCAGCAGCTTGGGACTAGCGGGTTCTTACAATGAGCAGTTCTTC. Amino acids: CASSLGLAGSYNEQFF.

This clone was detected a few times. The chain links TRBV5-1 to TRBJ2-3, with 9 nucleotides matching TRBD2. The V segment lost 3 bases and the J segment 2 bases; nucleotides outside the gene matches: 7. This CDR3 is built from 16 residues. Germline V gene lookup returns CDR1 SGHRS and CDR2 YFSETQ. CDR3 in amino acids: CASSSQGGRDTDTQYF. The CDR3 DNA is TGCGCCAGCAGCTCCCAGGGCGGGAGGGACACAGATACGCAGTATTTT.

V usage is TRBV2 and J usage is TRBJ2-1, with D perhaps matching TRBD2 (6 bases). CDR3 size: 13 residues. V was cut by 7 bases and J by 7 bases, with 14 bases left in between. Germline V gene data show CDR1 as SNHLY and CDR2 as FYNNEI. The DNA for the CDR3 is TGTGCCAGCAACCCGGGAGAATTAAATGAGCAGTTCTTC. The encoded protein is CASNPGELNEQFF.

The V call is TRBV19, the J call TRBJ1-5; 10 bases map to TRBD1. In germline, CDR1 is LNHDA, CDR2 SQIVND (reference sequence). CDR3 length equals 17 residues. V was clipped by 7 bases and J by 0 bases; unmatched bases: 9. This CDR3 reads CASTPRTGGYSNQPQHF. In DNA form, the CDR3 reads TGTGCCAGTACTCCTAGGACAGGGGGATATAGCAATCAGCCCCAGCATTTT.

J is TRBJ1-6 and V is TRBV6-5; no clear D. Per germline, CDR1 MNHEY and CDR2 SVGAGI. The ends were cut back, 0 bases at V and 7 bases at J, with 7 bases in the middle. CDR3 length: 14 residues. The CDR3 DNA reads TGTGCCAGCAGTTACTCCCTAGAGAATTCACCCCTCCACTTT. Translation: CASSYSLENSPLHF.

The genes are TRBV28 and TRBJ2-1; no clear D. Looked up from germline, CDR1 is MDHEN and CDR2 is SYDVKM. CDR3 size: 11 residues. Trimming removed 3 bases from V and 8 bases from J, with 5 bases in between. CDR3 sequence (DNA): TGTGCCAGCAGTTTGGGCGATGAGCAGTTCTTC. Translating gives CASSLGDEQFF.

Turning to this clone: The same CDR3 also results from other DNA sequences found in this sample. The chain couples TRBV7-2 to TRBJ1-5, with D maybe TRBD1 (6 bases). V shed 5 bases and J shed 1 base, with 9 bases lying between them. The germline V gene has CDR1 SGHTA and CDR2 FQGNSA. CDR3 size: 14 residues. The CDR3 DNA is TGTGCCAGCAGCCTACAGGGAAGCAATCAGCCCCAGCATTTT. It codes for CASSLQGSNQPQHF.

This clone was observed once. This CDR3 is also generated by other DNA sequences in the sample. The V gene is TRBV6-6, the J gene TRBJ1-1; no clear D gene. The ends were cut back, 0 bases at V and 1 base at J, with 6 bases in the middle. Germline assignment: CDR1 MNHNY and CDR2 SVGAGI (reference sequence). This CDR3 spans 14 amino acids. CDR3 DNA sequence: TGTGCCAGCAGTTACTCGAGAGGGAACACTGAAGCTTTCTTT. This gives the protein CASSYSRGNTEAFF.

The chain recombines TRBV5-1 with TRBJ2-7, with 8 nucleotides matching TRBD2. Germline V gene sequence: CDR1 SGHRS, CDR2 YFSETQ. V shed 0 bases, J shed 2 bases, and the junction held 4 bases outside the gene matches. The CDR3 is 15 residues long. The CDR3 DNA is TGCGCCAGCAGCTTGGAAGGGACTAGGCCCTACGAGCAGTACTTC. This encodes CASSLEGTRPYEQYF.

The chain has TRBV4-1 and TRBJ2-2, with D perhaps TRBD2 (6 bases). Looked up from germline, CDR1 is MGHRA and CDR2 is YSYEKL. The length of the CDR3 is 16 residues. The V gene lost 1 base and the J gene lost 6 bases, with 15 bases spanning the gap. CDR3 nucleotide sequence: TGCGCCAGCAGCCAAGTGGACTTAATAGCGGCCGGGGAGCTGTTTTTT. It codes for CASSQVDLIAAGELFF.

The chain employs TRBV2 and TRBJ2-2; TRBD1 aligns across 8 bases. V lost 4 bases and J lost 2; bases outside the gene matches: 3. Germline CDR1 SNHLY, CDR2 FYNNEI. CDR3 length: 15 residues. CDR3 nucleotide sequence: TGTGCCAGCAGTGGACAGGGGACAAACACCGGGGAGCTGTTTTTT. It specifies CASSGQGTNTGELFF.

The V gene is TRBV7-7, the J gene TRBJ2-1; D unclear. V gave up 3 bases and J gave up 9 bases, with 12 bases separating them. Germline values: CDR1 SSHAT, CDR2 FNYEAQ (reference sequence). CDR3 size: 13 residues. The CDR3 region is CASSFPPGPEQFF. Here the CDR3 DNA reads TGTGCCAGCAGCTTTCCCCCTGGGCCTGAGCAGTTCTTC.

This chain uses TRBV9 with TRBJ2-5; 8 nucleotides agree with TRBD2. Germline V CDR1 and CDR2: SGDLS, YYNGEE. The CDR3 is 17 residues long. The V gene end was trimmed by 3 bases and the J gene end by 5 bases; junction bases not matched to a gene: 15. The chain's CDR3 is CASSAAPLAGGVETQYF. The CDR3 bases are TGTGCCAGCAGCGCGGCTCCCCTAGCGGGTGGCGTGGAGACCCAGTACTTC.

The CDR3 DNA sequence: TGTGCCAGTAGTATAATTAGGGGGAACAGGAAAAGCAATCAGCCCCAGCATTTT. Amino acid sequence: CASSIIRGNRKSNQPQHF. V and J are TRBV19 and TRBJ1-5; D may be TRBD1 (6 bases). V lost 2 bases and J 1 base, leaving 18 bases between the germline ends. The length of the CDR3 is 18 residues. Germline V gene lookup returns CDR1 LNHDA and CDR2 SQIVND (reference sequence).

This clone was counted a few times. V usage is TRBV18 and J usage is TRBJ1-2; tentatively, D is TRBD1 (6 bases). Germline CDR1 KGHSH, CDR2 LQKENI. V lost 2 bases, J lost 8 bases, and 18 bases lay in between. The CDR3 is 15 amino acids. The CDR3 spells CASSPVAGGAMGYTF. CDR3 in DNA: TGTGCCAGCTCACCAGTCGCGGGGGGCGCGATGGGCTACACCTTC.

J is TRBJ1-6 and V is TRBV9, with no clear D. CDR1 is SGDLS and CDR2 is YYNGEE in the germline V gene. This CDR3 is 14 amino acids long. Trimming took 4 bases from V and 0 from J, leaving 5 bases between them. CDR3 protein: CASSLSSYNSPLHF. CDR3 in DNA: TGTGCCAGCAGCCTGAGCTCCTATAATTCACCCCTCCACTTT.

This sequence joins TRBV15 and TRBJ2-2, with TRBD2 matching over 10 bases. CDR3 size: 16 residues. Germline trimming cut 0 bases from V and 7 bases from J; bases unmatched to any gene: 5. The germline CDR1 and CDR2 sequences are LNHNV and YYDKDF (reference sequence). DNA for the CDR3: TGTGCCACCAGCAGAGAAGCGGGGGGGCCGGGCGGGGAGCTGTTTTTT. It translates to CATSREAGGPGGELFF.

CDR3 region: CASSFTLGQAIENQPQHF. DNA for the CDR3: TGTGCCAGTAGTTTTACCCTCGGACAGGCGATAGAAAATCAGCCCCAGCATTTT. The chain is built from TRBV19 and TRBJ1-5; TRBD1 agrees at 7 bases. CDR1 is LNHDA, CDR2 SQIVND, per germline (reference sequence). The length of the CDR3 is 18 residues. V trimming: 5 bases; J trimming: 4 bases; junction bases outside the gene matches: 17.

The rearrangement links TRBV9 to TRBJ2-2; the D gene is possibly TRBD1 (6 bases). Trimming took off 4 bases at V and 5 bases at J, with 21 bases between the two ends. The CDR3 has 17 residues. Germline V gene lookup returns CDR1 SGDLS and CDR2 YYNGEE. In nucleotides, the CDR3 is TGTGCCAGCAGCCTCCCTCGAGGGGGACGATGGACCGGGGAGCTGTTTTTT. Amino acid sequence: CASSLPRGGRWTGELFF.

The chain links TRBV6-5 to TRBJ2-7; 8 bases are shared with TRBD1. Trimming at V came to 5 bases and at J to 2 bases, leaving 5 bases not matched to a gene. The CDR3 consists of 14 residues. CDR1 and CDR2 (germline): MNHEY, SVGAGI. CDR3 sequence: CASSLDRGPYEQYF. CDR3 bases: TGTGCCAGCAGTCTCGACAGGGGTCCCTACGAGCAGTACTTC.

The rearrangement joins TRBV9 to TRBJ1-2; D is ambiguous. Germline V lookup: CDR1 SGDLS, CDR2 YYNGEE. There are 14 residues in the CDR3. Trimming took off 0 bases at V and 5 bases at J, with 11 bases between the two ends. The CDR3 here is CASSVAGESYGYTF. CDR3 DNA sequence: TGTGCCAGCAGCGTAGCCGGGGAGTCTTATGGCTACACCTTC.

This rearrangement joins TRBV2 to TRBJ2-7; TRBD2 matches at 10 bases. Germline CDR1 reads SNHLY; CDR2 reads FYNNEI. With V trimmed by 5 bases and J by 2 bases, 6 bases remained unmatched. The CDR3 runs to 15 residues. The CDR3 DNA is TGTGCCAGCAGTAGCACTAGCGGGGCCGCCTACGAGCAGTACTTC. It specifies CASSSTSGAAYEQYF.